This is a list of T cell receptor beta chains from one sample in a study of T cells in tuberculosis. Sequencing was performed with immunoSEQ multiplex PCR; in TCRdb, only in-frame clones are kept and a portion is missing. The sample records under 35,000 clones, around 94% being singletons. Input material: PBMCs. These receptors all come from a donor between 5 and 29 years old with latent tuberculosis or without tuberculosis infection. The CDR3 runs from the conserved cysteine through the conserved F or W.

TRBJ2-7,TRBV7-3,CASSLQREAEQYF
TRBJ1-2,TRBV28,CASSLTGYYGYTF
TRBJ1-5,TRBV5-5,CASSLVDRDNQPQHF
TRBJ2-2,TRBV7-3,CASSSFGGSATGELFF
TRBJ1-3,TRBV7-6,CASSLGRVRSGNTIYF
TRBJ2-7,TRBV7-2,CASSLEGGDPYEQYF
TRBJ2-3,TRBV5-1,CASSLTGRGTDTQYF
TRBJ2-5,TRBV30,CAWSVGGTAQETQYF
TRBJ1-2,TRBV18,CASSTEKGQTNYGYTF
TRBJ1-1,TRBV19,CASSIGGRSEAFF
TRBJ1-1,TRBV6-6,CASSYARAMNTEAFF
TRBJ2-3,TRBV9,CASSSLSGRAPDTQYF
TRBJ2-7,TRBV4-2,CASSQERGYEQYF
TRBJ2-7,TRBV7-9,CASSLVGTGYEQYF
TRBJ1-4,TRBV30,CAWSLLGQGNEKLFF
TRBJ2-7,TRBV7-2,CASSLWDRGYEQYF
TRBJ2-1,TRBV9,CASSSRLAGTPVDEQFF
TRBJ2-1,TRBV14,CASSQDRRLAESLSYNEQFF
TRBJ1-1,TRBV27,CASSLKGTENTEAFF
TRBJ2-1,TRBV2,CASSEASGSYNEQFF
TRBJ2-5,TRBV11-2,CASSLETSSWKTQYF
TRBJ1-4,TRBV28,CASTKRQPGEKLFF
TRBJ2-1,TRBV6-5,CASSYFRGFEQFF
TRBJ2-2,TRBV6-6,CASSSRGGGELFF
TRBJ1-2,TRBV2,CASSDGANYGYTF
TRBJ2-7,TRBV13,CASSSRMEGRTYEQYF
TRBJ2-7,TRBV6-5,CASSYTSGSSYEQYF